This T cell receptor beta chain appears in the sequencing data of a study of CD8 T cells in ankylosing spondylitis. Preparation of TCR beta libraries was done by quantitative 5'-RACE with molecular barcodes. TCRdb re-analysed the 5' RACE reads in MiXCR, keeping a single row per CDR3 protein. The data show under 950,000 distinct CDR3 sequences, roughly 19% seen once. Broader study findings: Seemingly characteristic of ankylosing spondylitis blood was a TCR beta motif consisting of eight highly homologous variants. CD8+ disease-linked clones were present at relatively low frequencies in blood.

Trimming left V 0 bases short and J 2 bases short, with 9 bases between. The V gene's germline CDR1 is SEHNR and CDR2 FQNEAQ (reference sequence). The CDR3 is made up of 15 amino acids. A remark on this clonotype: The antigen remains unidentified.

J is TRBJ2-3 and V is TRBV7-9; D gene uncertain. Sequencing was carried out using blood, either unsorted or a sorted T cell fraction (not recorded which). This clonotype was obtained from a male donor with ankylosing spondylitis. The CDR3 is CASSLASENTDTQYF. Written as DNA, the CDR3 is TGTGCCAGCAGCTTAGCCTCTGAGAACACAGATACGCAGTATTTT.